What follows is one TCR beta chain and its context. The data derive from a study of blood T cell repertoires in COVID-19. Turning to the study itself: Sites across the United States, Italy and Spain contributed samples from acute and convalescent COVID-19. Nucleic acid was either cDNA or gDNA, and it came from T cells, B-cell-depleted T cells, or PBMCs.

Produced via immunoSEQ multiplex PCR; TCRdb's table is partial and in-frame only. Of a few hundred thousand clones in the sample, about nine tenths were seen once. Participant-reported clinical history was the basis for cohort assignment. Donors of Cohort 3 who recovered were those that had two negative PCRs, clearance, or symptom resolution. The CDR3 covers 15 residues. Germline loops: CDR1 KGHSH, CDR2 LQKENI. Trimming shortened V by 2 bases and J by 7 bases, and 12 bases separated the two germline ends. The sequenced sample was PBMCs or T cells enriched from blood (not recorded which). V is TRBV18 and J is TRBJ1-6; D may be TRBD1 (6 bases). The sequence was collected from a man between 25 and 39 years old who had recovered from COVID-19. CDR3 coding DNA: TGTGCCAGCTCACCAGCAGCAGGGGCCAATTCACCCCTCCACTTT. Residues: CASSPAAGANSPLHF.